This T cell receptor beta chain was observed in a study of CD8 T cells in ankylosing spondylitis. Findings of the study overall: A subset of motif variants has previously been described in the synovial fluid and blood of reactive arthritis.

TCRdb reprocessed the 5' RACE reads with MiXCR, giving one entry per CDR3 protein. The sample has 50,000 to 75,000 distinct CDR3 sequences, 6.2% seen once; the top ten hold approximately 5%. Trimming stripped 5 bases from V and 1 base from J, with 5 bases between. CDR3 length: 12 residues. CDR1 and CDR2 (germline): LNHNV, YYDKDF (reference sequence). This clonotype was picked up many times. Its matching antigen is unknown. The specimen sequenced was synovial fluid, either unsorted or a sorted T cell fraction (not recorded which). This chain joins TRBV15 and TRBJ1-1; D not resolved. The source of this sequence is a male donor with ankylosing spondylitis. CDR3 DNA sequence: TGTGCCACCAGCGGGCCGAACACTGAAGCTTTCTTT. It translates to CATSGPNTEAFF.